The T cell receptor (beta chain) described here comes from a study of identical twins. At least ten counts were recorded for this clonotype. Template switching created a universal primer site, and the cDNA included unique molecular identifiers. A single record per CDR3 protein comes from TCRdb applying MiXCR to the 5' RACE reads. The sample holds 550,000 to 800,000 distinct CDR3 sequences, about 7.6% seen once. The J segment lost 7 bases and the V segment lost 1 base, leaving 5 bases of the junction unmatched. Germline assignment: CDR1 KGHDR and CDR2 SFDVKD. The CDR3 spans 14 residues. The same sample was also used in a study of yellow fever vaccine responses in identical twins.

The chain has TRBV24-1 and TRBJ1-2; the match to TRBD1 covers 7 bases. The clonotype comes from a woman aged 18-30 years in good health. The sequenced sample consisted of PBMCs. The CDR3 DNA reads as TGTGCCACCAGTGATTTCAACAGGGGAAGTGGCTACACCTTC. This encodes CATSDFNRGSGYTF.